A selection of T cell receptor beta chains follows, all from one sample in a study of T cell responses to AZD1222 COVID-19 vaccine. Only in-frame clones appear in the TCRdb table, and some are missing; sequencing was by immunoSEQ multiplex PCR. The sample includes approximately 100,000 clones, 85% to 90% of them seen just once. Sequences were derived from peripheral blood, sampled on day 0 of AZD1222 vaccination. These receptors came from an adult in good health. Each CDR3 is given with its conserved first and last residue. A D gene is named only where the DNA matches it firmly. Clone size, where shown, is once, few, many, or a class for clones that have expanded.

J gene	V gene	D gene	clone size	CDR3 DNA	CDR3 protein
TRBJ2-7	TRBV7-2	TRBD1	NA	TGTGCCAGCAGCTCACAGGGGGGCGAGCAGTACTTC	CASSSQGGEQYF
TRBJ1-2	TRBV19	NA	few	TGTGCCAGTAGTATGACGGTTTCAAGCGGATATGGCTACACCTTC	CASSMTVSSGYGYTF
TRBJ2-2	TRBV7-9	NA	NA	TGTGCCGCCCCCCAGAACACCGGGGAGCTGTTTTTT	CAAPQNTGELFF
TRBJ1-6	TRBV5-6	NA	NA	TGTGCCAGCAGCCCCGGGGGGCCTTCCTCCTATAATTCACCCCTCCACTTT	CASSPGGPSSYNSPLHF
TRBJ1-1	TRBV27	TRBD1	NA	TGTGCCAGCAGCCTGAAAGGGGGCGTCACTGAAGCTTTCTTT	CASSLKGGVTEAFF
TRBJ2-7	TRBV9	TRBD2	NA	TGTGCCAGCAGCCCCTGGGGTAGCGGGGGGCCCCGGCCCTACGAGCAGTACTTC	CASSPWGSGGPRPYEQYF
TRBJ1-6	TRBV28	NA	NA	TGTGCCAGCACACTGGGGGGAGCCTCCTATAATTCACCCCTCCACTTT	CASTLGGASYNSPLHF
TRBJ2-7	TRBV7-9	NA	NA	TGTGCCAGCAGCTTAGATCGGGACAAAAGGTACGAGCAGTACTTC	CASSLDRDKRYEQYF
TRBJ1-2	TRBV11-2	TRBD1	NA	TGTGCCAGCAGCCCGACAGGGTTTGCACCGTATGGCTACACCTTC	CASSPTGFAPYGYTF
TRBJ2-5	TRBV12-3/TRBV12-4	NA	NA	TGTGCCAGCAGTTTAGACCTTGGGGAGACCCAGTACTTC	CASSLDLGETQYF
TRBJ1-6	TRBV5-1	NA	NA	TGCGCCAGCAGCTTGAGACAGAGCGGCAACAATTCACCCCTCCACTTT	CASSLRQSGNNSPLHF
TRBJ2-3	TRBV4-1	NA	NA	TGCGCCAGCAGCCAGGTCCGGGGAACCTATACGCAGTATTTT	CASSQVRGTYTQYF
TRBJ2-5	TRBV24-1	TRBD1	NA	TGTGCCACCGCTGACAGGGCCCAAGAGACCCAGTACTTC	CATADRAQETQYF
TRBJ1-4	TRBV7-9	NA	NA	TGTGCCAGCAGCTTAGCAACGGCAGGGGCTAATGAAAAACTGTTTTTT	CASSLATAGANEKLFF
TRBJ2-3	TRBV4-3	NA	few	TGCGCCAGCAGCCAAGCTCTAGAGGCGACAGATACGCAGTATTTT	CASSQALEATDTQYF
TRBJ2-3	TRBV7-9	NA	NA	TGTGCCAGCAGGTCTAGTACCGATACGCAGTATTTT	CASRSSTDTQYF
TRBJ2-5	TRBV2	TRBD2	once	TGTGCCAGTTGGAGCGGGGAGGAGCAAGAGACCCAGTACTTC	CASWSGEEQETQYF
TRBJ1-1	TRBV27	NA	NA	TGTGCCAGCAGTTTAGGGGCCGCGAACACTGAAGCTTTCTTT	CASSLGAANTEAFF
TRBJ1-5	TRBV7-8	NA	NA	TGTGCCAGCAGCTTAGGCGCGGGGCAGGGACAGCCCCAGCATTTT	CASSLGAGQGQPQHF
TRBJ1-2	TRBV7-2	NA	NA	TGTGCCAGCAGCCCCTTAACCGGATATGGCTACACCTTC	CASSPLTGYGYTF
TRBJ1-6	TRBV4-1	NA	NA	TGCGCCAGCGGGCAGGAAGTAACTGGGGATTCACCCCTCCACTTT	CASGQEVTGDSPLHF
TRBJ2-2	TRBV7-8	NA	NA	TGTGCCAGCACCCTAGGGCCGTACACCGGGGAGCTGTTTTTT	CASTLGPYTGELFF
TRBJ2-1	TRBV27	TRBD2	NA	TGTGCCAGCGGGGGGGGTGAGCAGTTCTTC	CASGGGEQFF
TRBJ2-2	TRBV6-4	NA	NA	TGTGCCAGCAGCTACAGGGTTTGGACCGGGGAGCTGTTTTTT	CASSYRVWTGELFF
TRBJ2-6	TRBV4-3	NA	NA	TGCGCCAGCAGCCAAGGGATCCTCTCTGGGGCCAACGTCCTGACTTTC	CASSQGILSGANVLTF